This T cell receptor (beta chain) emerged from a study of CD8 T cells in ankylosing spondylitis. The CDR3 totals 15 residues. V lost 4 bases, J lost 4 bases, and 8 bases stayed unmatched. A few counts support this clonotype. One entry per CDR3 protein, called by TCRdb with MiXCR from the 5' RACE reads. This sample has about 250,000 distinct CDR3 sequences, with roughly a third found just once. The sequenced sample consisted of blood, either unsorted or a sorted T cell fraction (not recorded which). The rearrangement joins TRBV12-3 or TRBV12-4 to TRBJ2-5, with 8 bases aligning to TRBD2. The TCR originated in a male donor with ankylosing spondylitis or in good health (not recorded which). CDR3 sequence: CASSWTSRGGETQYF. The DNA of the CDR3 is TGTGCCAGCAGTTGGACTAGCAGGGGAGGAGAGACCCAGTACTTC.